This TCR beta chain was captured in a study of cytomegalovirus exposure and HLA in healthy donors. The PCR was carried out with 60 Vbeta primers and 13 Jbeta primers. TCRdb's table, derived via immunoSEQ multiplex PCR, lists solely in-frame clones and lacks some. The profile shows about 190,000 clones, about 82% of them singletons. For this clone: The junction does not match germline at one end; this may be a read error.

Germline values: CDR1 MGHDK, CDR2 SYGVNS. The CDR3 spans 13 residues. The chain has TRBV25-1 and TRBJ1-2; 7 nucleotides align to TRBD1. The sequence derives from a male donor in good health and CMV-seronegative. The sequenced material came from PBMCs. CDR3 coding DNA: TGTGCCAGCAGTGAGGGACAGCTCTATGGCTACCCCTTC. Its translation is CASSEGQLYGYPF.